The present T cell receptor (beta chain) was sequenced within a study of cytomegalovirus exposure and HLA in healthy donors. Study results and caveats: The authors enumerated some 160 TCR beta chains as linked to cytomegalovirus.

Between the trimmed V and J ends, which lost 4 bases and 1 base, there was a span of 11 bases. There are 15 residues in the CDR3. Germline-derived CDR1 and CDR2 are SGHRS and YFSETQ. Remarks on this clone: As yet, its antigen is unknown.

Sequencing was performed with immunoSEQ multiplex PCR; in TCRdb, only in-frame clones are kept and a portion is missing. The data show 100,000 to 150,000 clones, 86% seen once. This chain links TRBV5-1 with TRBJ2-2, with a weak D call TRBD2 (6 bases). The material sequenced was PBMCs. This clonotype was obtained from a man aged 18 to 30 in good health and CMV-seronegative. The CDR3 DNA is TGCGCCAGCAGCAATGCGCGGGAGAACACCGGGGAGCTGTTTTTT. Its translation: CASSNARENTGELFF.